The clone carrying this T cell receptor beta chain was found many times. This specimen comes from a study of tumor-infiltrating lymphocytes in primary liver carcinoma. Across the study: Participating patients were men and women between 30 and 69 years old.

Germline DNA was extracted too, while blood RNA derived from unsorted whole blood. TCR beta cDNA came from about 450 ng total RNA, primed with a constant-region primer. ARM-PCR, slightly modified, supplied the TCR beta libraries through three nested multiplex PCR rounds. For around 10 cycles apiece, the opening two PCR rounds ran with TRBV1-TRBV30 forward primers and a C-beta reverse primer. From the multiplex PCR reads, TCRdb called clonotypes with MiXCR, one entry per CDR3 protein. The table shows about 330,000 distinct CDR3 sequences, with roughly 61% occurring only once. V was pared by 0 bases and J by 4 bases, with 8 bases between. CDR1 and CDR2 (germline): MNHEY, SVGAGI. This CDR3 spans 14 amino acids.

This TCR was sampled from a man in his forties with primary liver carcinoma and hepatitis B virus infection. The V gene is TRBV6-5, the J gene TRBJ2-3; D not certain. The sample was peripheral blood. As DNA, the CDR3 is TGTGCCAGCAGTTACTCGCCTCCTCCAGATACGCAGTATTTT. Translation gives CASSYSPPPDTQYF.